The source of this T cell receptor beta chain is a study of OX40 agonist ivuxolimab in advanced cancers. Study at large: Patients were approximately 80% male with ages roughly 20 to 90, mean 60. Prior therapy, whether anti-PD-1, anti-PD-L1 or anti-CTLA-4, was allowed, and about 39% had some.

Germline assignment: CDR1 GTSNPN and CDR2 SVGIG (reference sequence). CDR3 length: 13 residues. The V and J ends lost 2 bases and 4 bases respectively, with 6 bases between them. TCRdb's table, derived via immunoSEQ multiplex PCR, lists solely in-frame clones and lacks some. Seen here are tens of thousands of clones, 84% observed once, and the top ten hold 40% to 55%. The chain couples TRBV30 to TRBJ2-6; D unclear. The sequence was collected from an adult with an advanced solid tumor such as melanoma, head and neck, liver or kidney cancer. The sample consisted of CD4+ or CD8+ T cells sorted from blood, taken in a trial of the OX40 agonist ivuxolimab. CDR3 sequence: CAWSPWGANVLTF. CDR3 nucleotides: TGTGCCTGGAGTCCCTGGGGGGCCAACGTCCTGACTTTC. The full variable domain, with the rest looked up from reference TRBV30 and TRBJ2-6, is SQTIHQWPATLVQPVGSPLSLECTVEGTSNPNLYWYRQAAGRGLQLLFYSVGIGQISSEVPQNLSASRPQDRQFILSSKKLLLSDSGFYLCAWSPWGANVLTFGAGSRLTVL.